This T cell receptor (beta chain) came from a study of blood T cell repertoires in COVID-19. Study as a whole: The United States, Italy and Spain supplied acute and convalescent COVID-19 samples. T cells, B-cell-depleted T cells, or PBMCs provided the cDNA or gDNA that served as material.

As originally analysed: Cell counts per sample came from amplifying reference gene primers. Here immunoSEQ multiplex PCR was the method, and the copy in TCRdb shows in-frame clones only, minus some. The DNA was the basis for D and trimming; V, J and clone size are from that table. Altogether roughly 130,000 clones are present, approximately 88% being singletons, with the ten largest covering roughly a tenth. Source material: peripheral blood. This TCR derives from a man aged 60 to 69 with active or convalescent COVID-19.

CDR3 coding DNA: TGTGCCAGCAGCATACAGCCTGGTGGCAATCAGCCCCAGCATTTT. Encoded protein: CASSIQPGGNQPQHF. This chain connects TRBV5-4 to TRBJ1-5, with D unclear. The ends were cut back, 4 bases at V and 2 bases at J, with 13 bases in the middle. The CDR3 is made up of 15 amino acids. CDR1 and CDR2 (germline): SGHNT, YYREEE (reference sequence).